Listed here are 23 T cell receptor beta chains from one sample, sequenced in a study of blood T cell repertoires in COVID-19. Sequencing was performed with immunoSEQ multiplex PCR; in TCRdb, only in-frame clones are kept and a portion is missing. The data show 150,000 to 200,000 clones, with 65% to 90% seen just once and 7.5% to 10% held by the top ten. The material sequenced was peripheral blood. The receptors shown here come from a man aged 45-65 years with active or convalescent COVID-19.

The V and J genes are TRBV10-3 and TRBJ1-2; 9 positions match TRBD1. Germline lookup yields CDR1 ENHRY and CDR2 SYGVKD. With 4 bases clipped from V and 6 bases from J, the junction kept 0 bases outside the gene matches. The CDR3 is 12 residues long. Here the CDR3 reads CAISGTGDGYTF. The CDR3, as DNA: TGTGCCATCAGTGGGACAGGGGATGGCTACACCTTC.

This clone has just one count. V is TRBV7-2 and J is TRBJ1-3, with D maybe TRBD1 (6 bases). Trimming removed 3 bases at V and 4 bases at J, with 16 bases between. Germline CDR1 SGHTA, CDR2 FQGNSA. The CDR3 spans 16 residues. The CDR3 region is CASSFYTQGTGNTIYF. The CDR3 coding sequence is TGTGCCAGCAGCTTTTACACACAGGGTACAGGAAACACCATATATTTT.

The chain employs TRBV15 and TRBJ1-1, with D maybe TRBD1 (5 bases). V lost 3 bases and J lost 3, with 11 bases in between. Germline V CDR1 and CDR2: LNHNV, YYDKDF (reference sequence). CDR3 length equals 14 residues. Here the CDR3 reads CATSRPGGDTEAFF. The CDR3 nucleotides are TGTGCCACCAGCAGGCCAGGAGGGGACACTGAAGCTTTCTTT.

The gene calls are TRBV18 and TRBJ2-3, with D perhaps TRBD1 (6 bases). CDR1 and CDR2 from the germline V gene are KGHSH and LQKENI. This CDR3 comprises 16 residues. V was trimmed by 3 bases and J by 0 bases, leaving 13 bases between them. CDR3 nucleotides: TGTGCCAGCTCACCGCTCGGGACACTTAGCACAGATACGCAGTATTTT. It is translated as CASSPLGTLSTDTQYF.

This clone was counted once. The genes are TRBV19 and TRBJ1-4; 8 nucleotides match TRBD1. The CDR3 sequence is 14 residues long. The V gene's germline CDR1 is LNHDA and CDR2 SQIVND (reference sequence). V gave up 5 bases and J gave up 7 bases; unmatched junction bases: 6. The CDR3 here is CASSPGGASEKLFF. The DNA of the CDR3 is TGTGCCAGTAGTCCAGGGGGCGCGAGTGAAAAACTGTTTTTT.

The chain carries TRBV18 and TRBJ1-4; 10 bases line up with TRBD1. Unmatched junction bases numbered 5, after V lost 4 bases and J lost 0 bases. The germline V gene has CDR1 KGHSH and CDR2 LQKENI. This CDR3 spans 17 amino acids. The CDR3 nucleotides read TGTGCCAGCTCACTACGGACAGGGGGGACAACTAATGAAAAACTGTTTTTT. This sequence encodes CASSLRTGGTTNEKLFF.

By share of the sample, this clone is medium-sized. The chain joins TRBV7-2 to TRBJ2-3; 8 bases match TRBD1. Per germline, CDR1 SGHTA and CDR2 FQGNSA. The CDR3 is made up of 16 amino acids. With 6 bases clipped from V and 5 bases from J, the junction kept 13 bases outside the gene matches. The DNA for the CDR3 is TGTGCCAGCAGGCCGCAACACACAACAGGGGGAGATACGCAGTATTTT. Its protein is CASRPQHTTGGDTQYF.

This clone was found once. The V call is TRBV10-1, the J call TRBJ2-3; TRBD1 agrees at 8 bases. There are 14 residues in the CDR3. After removal of 6 bases from V and 4 bases from J, the junction contained 6 bases not matched to a gene. Germline V gene sequence: CDR1 WNHNN, CDR2 SYGVQD (reference sequence). The DNA for the CDR3 is TGCGCCAGCAGCTCCGGGACAGGCGCAGATACGCAGTATTTT. Translated: CASSSGTGADTQYF.

The rearrangement uses TRBV15 and TRBJ1-2; maybe TRBD1 (5 bases). The CDR3 has 15 amino acids. CDR1 and CDR2 from the germline V gene are LNHNV and YYDKDF (reference sequence). V lost 0 bases and J 3 bases, leaving 11 bases between the germline ends. Here the CDR3 DNA reads TGTGCCACCAGCAGAGACAGGGCTCGGGACTATGGCTACACCTTC. Amino acids: CATSRDRARDYGYTF.

V usage is TRBV5-5 and J usage is TRBJ1-5; D unclear. The length of the CDR3 is 13 residues. Deletions cut 0 bases from V and 8 bases from J, with 9 bases between. Germline assignment: CDR1 SGHKS and CDR2 YYEKEE (reference sequence). CDR3 residues: CASSLEEGEPQHF. The CDR3 DNA follows: TGTGCCAGCAGCTTGGAGGAGGGCGAGCCCCAGCATTTT.

This clone showed up just once. J is TRBJ1-6 and V is TRBV2; D perhaps matches TRBD1 (6 bases). The V and J ends lost 6 bases and 7 bases respectively, with 16 bases between them. The CDR3 is 15 amino acids. Looked up from germline, CDR1 is SNHLY and CDR2 is FYNNEI. The CDR3 DNA reads as TGTGCCAGCAGCCTCGATGTAGGGGGAAATTCACCCCTCCACTTT. This encodes CASSLDVGGNSPLHF.

The rearrangement uses TRBV10-1 and TRBJ2-7; 9 nucleotides align to TRBD1. V was clipped by 2 bases and J by 3 bases; unmatched bases: 5. The CDR3 length is 15 residues. Germline V CDR1 and CDR2: WNHNN, SYGVQD (reference sequence). The CDR3 loop is CASSEAGQGFYEQYF. CDR3 coding DNA: TGCGCCAGCAGTGAGGCCGGACAGGGGTTCTACGAGCAGTACTTC.

The CDR3 nucleotides are TGTGCCAGCAGCCAAGAGGGACAGGGGAGCGCTTTCTTT. This gives the protein CASSQEGQGSAFF. The rearrangement links TRBV3-1 (or the pseudogene TRBV3-2) to TRBJ1-1; 10 bases fit TRBD1. The V gene end was trimmed by 0 bases and the J gene end by 11 bases; junction bases not matched to a gene: 3. Germline CDR1 is LGHDT and CDR2 is YNNKEL (reference sequence). The CDR3 spans 13 residues.

This chain links TRBV7-9 with TRBJ2-3; 8 nucleotides line up with TRBD2. Germline loops: CDR1 SEHNR, CDR2 FQNEAQ (reference sequence). Losses at the gene ends were 5 bases for V and 2 bases for J; bases not matched to a gene: 6. This CDR3 has 15 amino acids. CDR3 nucleotide sequence: TGTGCCAGCAGCATGGCGGGGGGACCCACAGATACGCAGTATTTT. Translated: CASSMAGGPTDTQYF. The whole variable domain, remainder taken from reference TRBV7-9 and TRBJ2-3, is DTGVSQNPRHKITKRGQNVTFRCDPISEHNRLYWYRQTLGQGPEFLTYFQNEAQLEKSRLLSDRFSAERPKGSFSTLEIQRTEQGDSAMYLCASSMAGGPTDTQYFGPGTRLTVL.

The CDR3 nucleotides are TGTGCCAGTGGGTCGCAGGGTTTGCAGCCCCAGCATTTT. Protein sequence: CASGSQGLQPQHF. The V call is TRBV19, the J call TRBJ1-5; perhaps TRBD1 as D (5 bases). V gave up 8 bases and J gave up 7 bases, with 15 bases separating them. This CDR3 has 13 amino acids. Germline lookup yields CDR1 LNHDA and CDR2 SQIVND (reference sequence).

This clone was counted a single time. V is TRBV4-1 and J is TRBJ2-3; 8 bases match TRBD1. This CDR3 is built from 17 residues. CDR1 and CDR2 (germline): MGHRA, YSYEKL. J lost 3 bases, V lost 0 bases, and 8 bases had no gene match. The CDR3 here is CASSQEGNRGFTDTQYF. CDR3 nucleotides: TGCGCCAGCAGCCAAGAAGGAAACAGGGGGTTTACAGATACGCAGTATTTT.

J is TRBJ1-6 and V is TRBV7-2; D is uncertain. The CDR3 totals 14 residues. Germline CDR1 reads SGHTA; CDR2 reads FQGNSA. V was cut by 0 bases and J by 10 bases, with 10 bases left in between. The CDR3, as DNA: TGTGCCAGCAGCTTAGCTAGTCTCGAATCACCCCTCCACTTT. As protein: CASSLASLESPLHF.

The table lists this clone with a count of one. The rearrangement links TRBV5-6 to TRBJ2-5, with D maybe TRBD1 (6 bases). Trimming took off 3 bases at V and 2 bases at J, with 11 bases between the two ends. Germline CDR1 and CDR2: SGHDT and YYEEEE. The CDR3 spans 14 residues. The CDR3 coding sequence is TGTGCCAGCAGCTCTAGACAGGTACAAGAGACCCAGTACTTC. Protein: CASSSRQVQETQYF.

This chain uses TRBV19 with TRBJ2-7; 10 nucleotides match TRBD1. The CDR3 consists of 15 residues. Unmatched junction bases numbered 7, after V lost 5 bases and J lost 3 bases. Germline assignment: CDR1 LNHDA and CDR2 SQIVND (reference sequence). Written as DNA, the CDR3 is TGTGCCAGTAGTCCAGGACAGGGGGTCAACTACGAGCAGTACTTC. Amino acid sequence: CASSPGQGVNYEQYF.

This chain connects TRBV30 to TRBJ2-4; D is uncertain. The germline V gene has CDR1 GTSNPN and CDR2 SVGIG (reference sequence). This CDR3 spans 17 amino acids. V lost 1 base and J lost 8, with 24 bases in between. Here the CDR3 reads CAWSGNDGLPRSDIQYF. DNA of the CDR3: TGTGCCTGGAGTGGGAACGACGGCCTGCCTAGGTCGGACATTCAGTACTTC. Variable domain in full (rest from reference TRBV30 and TRBJ2-4): SQTIHQWPATLVQPVGSPLSLECTVEGTSNPNLYWYRQAAGRGLQLLFYSVGIGQISSEVPQNLSASRPQDRQFILSSKKLLLSDSGFYLCAWSGNDGLPRSDIQYFGAGTRLSVL.

The chain joins TRBV5-4 to TRBJ1-4; TRBD1 matches at 9 bases. From germline, CDR1 is SGHNT and CDR2 YYREEE (reference sequence). This CDR3 has 16 amino acids. Trimming took 4 bases from V and 5 from J; bases not matched to a gene: 9. The CDR3 nucleotides are TGTGCCAGCAGCCCGCCCCCGGGACAGGGAAATGAAAAACTGTTTTTT. This sequence encodes CASSPPPGQGNEKLFF.

This chain links TRBV3-1 (or the pseudogene TRBV3-2) with TRBJ1-2, with TRBD1 matching 9 bases. The CDR3 totals 13 residues. The germline V gene has CDR1 LGHDT and CDR2 YNNKEL (reference sequence). V lost 3 bases and J lost 7; bases outside the gene matches: 3. DNA of the CDR3: TGTGCCAGCAGCCATTCGGACAGGGGTGGCTACACCTTC. It is translated as CASSHSDRGGYTF.

The chain combines TRBV30 with TRBJ2-2; possible D gene TRBD1, 5 bases. CDR3 size: 14 residues. Germline CDR1 reads GTSNPN; CDR2 reads SVGIG (reference sequence). The V and J ends lost 0 bases and 0 bases respectively, with 5 bases between them. This CDR3 reads CAWSVGANTGELFF. The CDR3 region has the DNA TGTGCCTGGAGTGTAGGGGCGAACACCGGGGAGCTGTTTTTT.